One sample yielded the 24 T cell receptor beta chains listed below, sequenced in a study of response to subunit inactivated influenza vaccine. Each CDR3 protein gets one entry after TCRdb re-called the RT-PCR reads with MiXCR. The repertoire consists of 500,000 or so distinct CDR3 sequences, with about 10% occurring once and the leading ten covering 12%. This sample comprised PBMCs from blood, obtained roughly 46 days after vaccination. The receptors were gathered from a man aged 50-60 years who received an inactivated influenza vaccine.

This clonotype was picked up a small number of times. The CDR3 here is CASSEGLSGNTIYF. The CDR3 region has the DNA TGTGCCAGCAGTGAAGGCCTCTCTGGAAACACCATATATTTT. The chain has TRBV2 and TRBJ1-3; unclear D gene. This CDR3 has 14 amino acids. The ends were cut back, 1 base at V and 0 bases at J, with 4 bases in the middle. CDR1 is SNHLY and CDR2 is FYNNEI in the germline V gene.

The sample holds many counts of this clonotype. The V and J genes are TRBV4-2 and TRBJ1-2; 11 bases match TRBD1. Germline CDR1 is LGHNA and CDR2 is YNFKEQ. Losses at the gene ends were 1 base for V and 6 bases for J; bases not matched to a gene: 10. The CDR3 is made up of 17 amino acids. CDR3 DNA: TGTGCCAGCAGCCAAGTAATCAAGGACAGGGGGCCAGATGGCTACACCTTC. Its translation: CASSQVIKDRGPDGYTF.

This clonotype was recorded a few times. This rearrangement joins TRBV20-1 to TRBJ1-2; 9 positions match TRBD1. The V and J ends lost 5 bases and 6 bases, in that order; junction bases with no gene match: 13. Germline CDR1 and CDR2: DFQATT and SNEGSKA (reference sequence). This CDR3 comprises 15 residues. The CDR3 reads CSAEAWTGDHDGYTF. The CDR3 nucleotides are TGCAGTGCTGAAGCATGGACAGGGGATCATGATGGCTACACCTTC.

This clonotype came up a few times. The chain employs TRBV12-3 or TRBV12-4 and TRBJ2-4; D perhaps matches TRBD2 (7 bases). V was trimmed by 1 base and J by 13 bases, leaving 20 bases between them. The CDR3 runs 15 residues. The CDR3 protein is CASSLVLGAGAEQYF. Here the CDR3 DNA reads TGTGCCAGCAGTTTAGTCCTCGGGGCGGGGGCGGAGCAGTACTTC.

This clonotype was observed a few times. V gene TRBV20-1 combines with J gene TRBJ1-2; 7 nucleotides align to TRBD1. Germline trimming cut 3 bases from V and 13 bases from J; bases unmatched to any gene: 8. Germline CDR1 DFQATT, CDR2 SNEGSKA (reference sequence). The CDR3 sequence is 11 residues long. The CDR3, as DNA: TGCAGTGCTAGGGCCGACAGGGCCTCCACCTTC. This translates into CSARADRASTF.

This clonotype occurred a few times. This sequence joins TRBV11-2 and TRBJ2-7; 10 positions match TRBD1. Germline values: CDR1 SGHAT, CDR2 FQNNGV. After removal of 3 bases from V and 3 bases from J, the junction contained 5 bases not matched to a gene. CDR3 length: 15 residues. The DNA of the CDR3 is TGTGCCAGCAGCTTCACGGACAGGGGGTACTACGAGCAGTACTTC. Translated: CASSFTDRGYYEQYF.

This sequence joins TRBV10-3 and TRBJ2-1, with 12 bases aligning to TRBD2. There are 18 residues in the CDR3. Germline V gene lookup returns CDR1 ENHRY and CDR2 SYGVKD. V was clipped by 4 bases and J by 9 bases; unmatched bases: 16. CDR3 residues: CAISATFKGLAGGLEQFF. The CDR3 DNA is TGTGCCATCAGTGCGACATTTAAGGGGCTAGCGGGGGGGCTTGAGCAGTTCTTC.

Ten or more counts support this clonotype. Here the CDR3 reads CSASRDRCCTF. CDR3 DNA sequence: TGCAGTGCTAGCAGGGACAGATGCTGCACCTTC. The chain combines TRBV20-1 with TRBJ1-2; the match to TRBD1 covers 7 bases. CDR3 length: 11 residues. Unmatched junction bases numbered 8, after V lost 3 bases and J lost 13 bases. Germline CDR1 is DFQATT and CDR2 is SNEGSKA (reference sequence).

The chain combines TRBV5-1 with TRBJ1-4, with D possibly TRBD1 on 6 matching bases. There are 14 residues in the CDR3. Between the trimmed V and J ends, which lost 4 bases and 2 bases, there was a span of 9 bases. In germline, CDR1 is SGHRS, CDR2 YFSETQ. CDR3 sequence: CASSVGGTNEKLFF. The CDR3 bases are TGCGCCAGCAGCGTAGGGGGGACTAATGAAAAACTGTTTTTT.

The table lists this clonotype with a few counts. The gene calls are TRBV3-1 and TRBJ2-7; D unresolved. CDR1 is LGHDT and CDR2 is YNNKEL in the germline V gene (reference sequence). V lost 2 bases, J lost 1 base, and 12 bases lay in between. CDR3 length: 15 residues. The CDR3 reads CASSQLLGKSYEQYF. CDR3 coding DNA: TGTGCCAGCAGCCAACTATTAGGGAAGTCCTACGAGCAGTACTTC.

There are many counts of this clonotype. The chain combines TRBV7-2 with TRBJ2-7; 8 bases agree with TRBD1. The V gene end was trimmed by 6 bases and the J gene end by 4 bases; junction bases not matched to a gene: 11. The CDR3 totals 15 residues. Germline V gene data show CDR1 as SGHTA and CDR2 as FQGNSA. The CDR3 DNA reads TGTGCCAGCAGTTTGGCAGGGGGCGGAAGTTACGAGCAGTACTTC. Amino acids: CASSLAGGGSYEQYF.

In this sample, this clonotype turned up a few times. The chain uses TRBV4-1 and TRBJ2-2; perhaps TRBD2 as D (6 bases). V lost 1 base to trimming and J lost 5 bases, with 14 bases between them. CDR1 and CDR2 from the germline V gene are MGHRA and YSYEKL. The CDR3 is 16 amino acids. CDR3 amino acids: CASSQGRVLETGELFF. CDR3 bases: TGCGCCAGCAGCCAAGGGAGGGTTTTGGAGACCGGGGAGCTGTTTTTT.

The V and J genes are TRBV12-3 or TRBV12-4 and TRBJ1-3; TRBD1 matches at 7 bases. The CDR3 contains 14 residues. Trimming at V came to 6 bases and at J to 0 bases, leaving 2 bases not matched to a gene. This CDR3 reads CASSNRGSGNTIYF. In DNA form, the CDR3 reads TGTGCCAGCAGCAACAGGGGCTCTGGAAACACCATATATTTT.

The rearrangement joins TRBV20-1 to TRBJ2-1; 10 nucleotides align to TRBD1. Trimming at V came to 3 bases and at J to 4 bases, leaving 6 bases not matched to a gene. Germline loops: CDR1 DFQATT, CDR2 SNEGSKA (reference sequence). The CDR3 consists of 15 residues. CDR3 sequence (DNA): TGCAGTGCTAGGGGGGGACAGGGGAGTTACAATGAGCAGTTCTTC. Translation: CSARGGQGSYNEQFF.

The table lists this clonotype with many counts. This chain links TRBV5-6 with TRBJ1-5; D remains ambiguous. The CDR3 totals 15 residues. Germline V gene data show CDR1 as SGHDT and CDR2 as YYEEEE. Trimming shortened V by 0 bases and J by 2 bases, and 9 bases separated the two germline ends. The CDR3 region is CASSLAGNGNQPQHF. CDR3 DNA sequence: TGTGCCAGCAGCTTGGCGGGGAACGGCAATCAGCCCCAGCATTTT.

V is TRBV7-2 and J is TRBJ1-1, with D possibly being TRBD1 (5 bases). Germline V gene lookup returns CDR1 SGHTA and CDR2 FQGNSA. V lost 4 bases and J lost 6, with 18 bases in between. CDR3 length: 15 amino acids. The CDR3: CASSSRRVQGAEAFF. In nucleotides, the CDR3 is TGTGCCAGCAGCTCCCGCCGAGTCCAGGGCGCTGAAGCTTTCTTT.

The chain links TRBV5-6 to TRBJ2-5, with D unclear. Germline V gene lookup returns CDR1 SGHDT and CDR2 YYEEEE. Trimming stripped 0 bases from V and 2 bases from J, with 8 bases between. The CDR3 has 14 residues. CDR3: CASSLVNLQETQYF. CDR3 DNA sequence: TGTGCCAGCAGCTTGGTAAACCTACAAGAGACCCAGTACTTC.

This clonotype was detected only a few times. The chain employs TRBV14 and TRBJ2-5; TRBD1 matches at 7 bases. This CDR3 is built from 14 residues. CDR1 and CDR2 from the germline V gene are SGHDN and FVKESK. J gave up 5 bases and V 4 bases, and 7 bases lay outside the gene matches. CDR3 nucleotide sequence: TGTGCCAGCAGCCGATGGACAGGCGCGGAGACCCAGTACTTC. Its translation is CASSRWTGAETQYF.

This clonotype has more than one count but fewer than ten. The chain recombines TRBV5-1 with TRBJ2-1, with D possibly being TRBD1 (6 bases). Germline values: CDR1 SGHRS, CDR2 YFSETQ. Trimming stripped 5 bases from V and 5 bases from J, with 20 bases between. The CDR3 runs to 16 residues. CDR3 loop: CASRPLVRGFHNEQFF. CDR3 in DNA: TGCGCCAGCAGGCCCTTGGTCAGGGGATTTCACAATGAGCAGTTCTTC.

In its sample, this clonotype was seen a few times. The chain employs TRBV20-1 and TRBJ2-3, with D perhaps matching TRBD2 (6 bases). The germline gives CDR1 DFQATT, CDR2 SNEGSKA (reference sequence). The V end was cut by 4 bases, the J end by 1 base, with 12 bases between. This CDR3 comprises 14 residues. The CDR3 sequence: CSANMVAGTDTQYF. In DNA, the CDR3 is TGCAGTGCTAATATGGTAGCGGGCACAGATACGCAGTATTTT.

In this sample, this clonotype turned up many times. CDR3 nucleotide sequence: TGTGCCAGCGTCAGCGGGGGGGCGAGTTACGAGCAGTACTTC. It specifies CASVSGGASYEQYF. The chain joins TRBV28 to TRBJ2-7; 10 nucleotides align to TRBD2. Looked up from germline, CDR1 is MDHEN and CDR2 is SYDVKM. This CDR3 is built from 14 residues. With V trimmed by 8 bases and J by 4 bases, 8 bases remained unmatched.

This clonotype was seen a few times. At one end, the junction sequence differs from germline, possibly due to a read error. The rearrangement links TRBV6-1 to TRBJ2-6, with 9 bases identical to TRBD1. The CDR3 runs 17 residues. Germline V gene sequence: CDR1 MNHNS, CDR2 SASEGT. The chain's CDR3 is CASREGQGYSGANVLTF. CDR3 nucleotide sequence: TGTGCCAGCAGGGAAGGACAGGGGTACTCTGGGGCCAACGTCCTGACTTTC.

This clonotype showed up many times. The CDR3 sequence is CASSYGGGEGQPQHF. The CDR3 DNA sequence: TGTGCCAGCAGTTACGGAGGGGGCGAAGGTCAGCCCCAGCATTTT. The gene calls are TRBV6-5 and TRBJ1-5; TRBD1 aligns across 7 bases. Germline CDR1 and CDR2: MNHEY and SVGAGI. The CDR3 covers 15 residues. The V gene end was trimmed by 2 bases and the J gene end by 6 bases; junction bases not matched to a gene: 7.

This rearrangement joins TRBV20-1 to TRBJ2-7; D possibly matches TRBD1 or TRBD2 (5 bases each). Germline lookup yields CDR1 DFQATT and CDR2 SNEGSKA (reference sequence). V shed 5 bases and J shed 5 bases, with 16 bases lying between them. The CDR3 covers 13 residues. CDR3 coding DNA: TGCAGTGCTTACGGGGTATGGGGCGACGAGCAGTACTTC. Protein: CSAYGVWGDEQYF.